This is a list of T cell receptor beta chains from one sample in a study of shared clonotypes between healthy human individuals. Assay: immunoSEQ multiplex PCR; the TCRdb copy retains only in-frame clones and omits some. Of millions of clones listed, 85% to 95% are singletons. The material sequenced was naive CD8+ T cells from PBMCs. These receptor sequences come from a man aged 18 to 35 in good health. Some clones in this sample may be carry-over from other donors' samples. CDR3s include the opening cysteine and the closing phenylalanine or tryptophan. A D gene is named only where the DNA matches it firmly. Size is stated for part of the rows, as once, few or many counts, or as a class when the clone is expanded.

CDR3 DNA: TGCGCCAGCAGCTCGGTCCCGGGACAGGGGTATGAGACCCAGTACTTC
CDR3 protein: CASSSVPGQGYETQYF
J gene: TRBJ2-5
D gene: TRBD1
clone size: .
V gene: TRBV5-1

CDR3 DNA: TGTGCCAGCAGCGTGGGATACCTAGGAATGAACACTGAAGCTTTCTTT
CDR3 protein: CASSVGYLGMNTEAFF
J gene: TRBJ1-1
D gene: .
clone size: .
V gene: TRBV9

CDR3 DNA: TGTGCCAGCAGTTGGGCCTTGGACGAGCAGTACTTC
CDR3 protein: CASSWALDEQYF
J gene: TRBJ2-7
D gene: .
clone size: .
V gene: TRBV28

CDR3 DNA: TGTGCCAGTGGAGTGGATACGCAGTATTTT
CDR3 protein: CASGVDTQYF
J gene: TRBJ2-3
D gene: .
clone size: .
V gene: TRBV9

CDR3 DNA: TGTGCCAGCAGCCAAGGACAGGGCGACGAGCAGTACTTC
CDR3 protein: CASSQGQGDEQYF
J gene: TRBJ2-7
D gene: TRBD1
clone size: .
V gene: TRBV11-1

CDR3 DNA: TGTGCCAGCAGTTTTACTCCTCTCCTCTCCTACGAGCAGTACTTC
CDR3 protein: CASSFTPLLSYEQYF
J gene: TRBJ2-7
D gene: .
clone size: few
V gene: TRBV27

CDR3 DNA: TGTGCCAGCAGTACCAAGCGGGAGGTGGCCTACAATGAGCAGTTCTTC
CDR3 protein: CASSTKREVAYNEQFF
J gene: TRBJ2-1
D gene: TRBD2
clone size: .
V gene: TRBV28

CDR3 DNA: TGTGCCAGCAACACCATCGGGACTCCAACTAGCGAGCAGTACTTC
CDR3 protein: CASNTIGTPTSEQYF
J gene: TRBJ2-7
D gene: .
clone size: .
V gene: TRBV27

CDR3 DNA: TGTGCCAGCAGCTTATGGGACAGGCGCCTTACTGAAGCTTTCTTT
CDR3 protein: CASSLWDRRLTEAFF
J gene: TRBJ1-1
D gene: TRBD1
clone size: .
V gene: TRBV11-2

CDR3 DNA: TGCGCCAGCAGCTTGGGTCCACCGGCCTACGAGCAGTACTTC
CDR3 protein: CASSLGPPAYEQYF
J gene: TRBJ2-7
D gene: .
clone size: .
V gene: TRBV5-1

CDR3 DNA: TGTGCCAGCAGTGACCAGGGGGGTCAAGAGACCCAGTACTTC
CDR3 protein: CASSDQGGQETQYF
J gene: TRBJ2-5
D gene: .
clone size: .
V gene: TRBV25-1

CDR3 DNA: TGTGCCAGCAGCACAGGGACAGTTTTTTACACTGAAGCTTTCTTT
CDR3 protein: CASSTGTVFYTEAFF
J gene: TRBJ1-1
D gene: TRBD1
clone size: .
V gene: TRBV9

CDR3 DNA: TGCGCCAGCAGCCCGCGACAGGGCTTCAAGTTTTCGGATACGCAGTATTTT
CDR3 protein: CASSPRQGFKFSDTQYF
J gene: TRBJ2-3
D gene: TRBD1
clone size: once
V gene: TRBV5-1

CDR3 DNA: TGTGCCAGCAGTTTCCAGGGGGCTCCTGGGGCCAACGTCCTGACTTTC
CDR3 protein: CASSFQGAPGANVLTF
J gene: TRBJ2-6
D gene: TRBD1
clone size: .
V gene: TRBV28

CDR3 DNA: TGTGCCAGCAGCCAAAGCCGGGGACAAGAAGCTTTCTTT
CDR3 protein: CASSQSRGQEAFF
J gene: TRBJ1-1
D gene: .
clone size: .
V gene: TRBV11-3

CDR3 DNA: TGTGCCAGAAGCCCGATGAGCAATCAGCCCCAGCATTTT
CDR3 protein: CARSPMSNQPQHF
J gene: TRBJ1-5
D gene: .
clone size: .
V gene: TRBV5-3

CDR3 DNA: TGTGCCACCAGCAGATCCCAACAGCATAATGAAAAACTGTTTTTT
CDR3 protein: CATSRSQQHNEKLFF
J gene: TRBJ1-4
D gene: .
clone size: .
V gene: TRBV15

CDR3 DNA: TGTGCCAGTAGTATATTGGAGGGGAGGTACTATGGCTACACCTTC
CDR3 protein: CASSILEGRYYGYTF
J gene: TRBJ1-2
D gene: .
clone size: .
V gene: TRBV19

CDR3 DNA: TGTGCCAGCAGCCCTGACCGACAGGGGGCCCGTCAGCCCCAGCATTTT
CDR3 protein: CASSPDRQGARQPQHF
J gene: TRBJ1-5
D gene: TRBD1
clone size: .
V gene: TRBV28

CDR3 DNA: TGTGCCAGCAGTTCACAAGACAGGTTAGGAGAGACCCAGTACTTC
CDR3 protein: CASSSQDRLGETQYF
J gene: TRBJ2-5
D gene: .
clone size: .
V gene: TRBV6-5

CDR3 DNA: TGTGCCAGCAGCCAAAGCTTTGGGACAGCCTACGAGCAGTACTTC
CDR3 protein: CASSQSFGTAYEQYF
J gene: TRBJ2-7
D gene: TRBD1
clone size: .
V gene: TRBV7-2

CDR3 DNA: TGTGCCAGCAGCCGTAAGCGGGAGTGTGAGCAGTTCTTC
CDR3 protein: CASSRKRECEQFF
J gene: TRBJ2-1
D gene: TRBD2
clone size: .
V gene: TRBV7-9

CDR3 DNA: TGTGCCAGCAGCTTATTTCGGGAGGATAGGAGCGGGGAGCTGTTTTTT
CDR3 protein: CASSLFREDRSGELFF
J gene: TRBJ2-2
D gene: TRBD2
clone size: .
V gene: TRBV7-7